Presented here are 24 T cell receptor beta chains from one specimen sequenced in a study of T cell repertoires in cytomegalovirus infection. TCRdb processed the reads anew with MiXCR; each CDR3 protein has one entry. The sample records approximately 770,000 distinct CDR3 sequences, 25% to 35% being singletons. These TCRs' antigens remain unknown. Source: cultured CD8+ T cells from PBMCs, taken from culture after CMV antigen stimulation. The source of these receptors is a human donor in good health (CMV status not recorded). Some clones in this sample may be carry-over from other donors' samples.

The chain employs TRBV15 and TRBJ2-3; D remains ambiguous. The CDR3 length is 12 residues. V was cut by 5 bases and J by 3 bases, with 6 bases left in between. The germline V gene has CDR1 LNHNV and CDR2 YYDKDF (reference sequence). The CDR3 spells CATSRRTDTQYF. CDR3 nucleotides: TGTGCCACCAGCCGGAGAACAGATACGCAGTATTTT.

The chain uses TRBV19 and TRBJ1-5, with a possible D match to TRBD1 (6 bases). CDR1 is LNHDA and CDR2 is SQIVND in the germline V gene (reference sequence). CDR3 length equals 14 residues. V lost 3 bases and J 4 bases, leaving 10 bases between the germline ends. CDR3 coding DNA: TGTGCCAGTAGTATCCGGGACAAAAATCAGCCCCAGCATTTT. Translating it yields CASSIRDKNQPQHF.

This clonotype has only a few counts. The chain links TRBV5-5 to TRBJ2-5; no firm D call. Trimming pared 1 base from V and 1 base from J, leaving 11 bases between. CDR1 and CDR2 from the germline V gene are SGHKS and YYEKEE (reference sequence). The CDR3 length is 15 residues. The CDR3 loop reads CASSLIGRPQETQYF. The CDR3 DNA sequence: TGTGCCAGCAGCTTGATTGGCAGGCCCCAAGAGACCCAGTACTTC.

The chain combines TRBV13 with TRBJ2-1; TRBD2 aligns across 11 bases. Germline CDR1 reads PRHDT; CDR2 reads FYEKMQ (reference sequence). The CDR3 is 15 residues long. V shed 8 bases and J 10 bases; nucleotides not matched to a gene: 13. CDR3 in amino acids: CASEEWVAGGREQFF. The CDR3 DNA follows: TGTGCCAGCGAGGAATGGGTAGCGGGGGGGCGGGAGCAGTTCTTC.

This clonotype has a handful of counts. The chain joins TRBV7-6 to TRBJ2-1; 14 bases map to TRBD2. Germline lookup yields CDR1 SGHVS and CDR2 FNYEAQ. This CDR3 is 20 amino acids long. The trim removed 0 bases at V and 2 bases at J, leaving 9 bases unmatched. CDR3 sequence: CASSLAGGTSGSIAYNEQFF. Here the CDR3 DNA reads TGTGCCAGCAGCTTAGCGGGTGGGACTAGCGGGAGTATCGCCTACAATGAGCAGTTCTTC.

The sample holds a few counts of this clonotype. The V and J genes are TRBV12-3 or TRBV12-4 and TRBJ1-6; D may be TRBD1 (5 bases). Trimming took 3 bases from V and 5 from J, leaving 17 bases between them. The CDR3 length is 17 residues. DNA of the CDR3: TGTGCCAGCAGTTTTCTCCGGGACTTAAGTGATAATTCACCCCTCCACTTT. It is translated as CASSFLRDLSDNSPLHF.

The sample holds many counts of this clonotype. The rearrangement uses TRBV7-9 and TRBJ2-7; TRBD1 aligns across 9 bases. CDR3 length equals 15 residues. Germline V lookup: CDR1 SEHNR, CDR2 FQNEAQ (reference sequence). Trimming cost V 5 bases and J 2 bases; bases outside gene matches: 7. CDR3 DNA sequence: TGTGCCAGCAGCCCCCGGGACAGGGATACCTACGAGCAGTACTTC. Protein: CASSPRDRDTYEQYF. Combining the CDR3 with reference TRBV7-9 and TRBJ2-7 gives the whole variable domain DTGVSQNPRHKITKRGQNVTFRCDPISEHNRLYWYRQTLGQGPEFLTYFQNEAQLEKSRLLSDRFSAERPKGSFSTLEIQRTEQGDSAMYLCASSPRDRDTYEQYFGPGTRLTVT.

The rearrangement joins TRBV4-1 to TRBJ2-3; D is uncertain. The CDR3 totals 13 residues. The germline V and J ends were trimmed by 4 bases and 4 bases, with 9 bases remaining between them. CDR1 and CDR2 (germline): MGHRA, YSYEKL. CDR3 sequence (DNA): TGCGCCAGCAGCCCGTACAATTCAGATACGCAGTATTTT. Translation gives CASSPYNSDTQYF.

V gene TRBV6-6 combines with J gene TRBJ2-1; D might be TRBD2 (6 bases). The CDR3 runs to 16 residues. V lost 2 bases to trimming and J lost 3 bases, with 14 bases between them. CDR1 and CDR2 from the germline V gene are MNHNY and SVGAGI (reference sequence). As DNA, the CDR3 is TGTGCCAGCAGTTACGGACCGGGCGGGGACTACAATGAGCAGTTCTTC. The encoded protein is CASSYGPGGDYNEQFF.

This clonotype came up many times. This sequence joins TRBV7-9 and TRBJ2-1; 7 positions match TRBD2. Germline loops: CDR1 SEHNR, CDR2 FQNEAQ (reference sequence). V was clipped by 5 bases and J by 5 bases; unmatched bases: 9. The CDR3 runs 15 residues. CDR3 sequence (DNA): TGTGCCAGCAGCCCTAACCCCCGGGGGGACAATGAGCAGTTCTTC. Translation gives CASSPNPRGDNEQFF.

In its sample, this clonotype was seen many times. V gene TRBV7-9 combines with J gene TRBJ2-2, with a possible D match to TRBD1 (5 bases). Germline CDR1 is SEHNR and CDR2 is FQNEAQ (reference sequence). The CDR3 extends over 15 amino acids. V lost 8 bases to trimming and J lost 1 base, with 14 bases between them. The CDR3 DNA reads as TGTGCCAGCCCCCCGCGGCAGGGGAACACCGGGGAGCTGTTTTTT. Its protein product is CASPPRQGNTGELFF.

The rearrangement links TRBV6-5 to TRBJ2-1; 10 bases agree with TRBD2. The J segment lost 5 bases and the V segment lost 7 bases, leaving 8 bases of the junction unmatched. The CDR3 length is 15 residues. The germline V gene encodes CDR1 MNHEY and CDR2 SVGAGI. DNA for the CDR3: TGTGCCAGCACCATGAGCGGGGGGGTTAACAATGAGCAGTTCTTC. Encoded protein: CASTMSGGVNNEQFF.

The CDR3 bases are TGTGCCAGCAGTTTTGTAGTGCCCGGTGCAGGGGGTAATTCACCCCTCCACTTT. Residues: CASSFVVPGAGGNSPLHF. The J gene is TRBJ1-6, the V gene TRBV12-3 or TRBV12-4, with 7 nucleotides matching TRBD1. The length of the CDR3 is 18 residues. The J segment lost 6 bases and the V segment lost 3 bases, leaving 14 bases of the junction unmatched.

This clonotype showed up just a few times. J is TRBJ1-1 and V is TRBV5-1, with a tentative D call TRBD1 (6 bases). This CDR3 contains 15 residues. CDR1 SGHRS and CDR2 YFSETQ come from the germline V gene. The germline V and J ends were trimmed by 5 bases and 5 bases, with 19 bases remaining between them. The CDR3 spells CASSLMQGLRTEAFF. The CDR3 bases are TGCGCCAGCAGTTTGATGCAGGGGTTACGAACTGAAGCTTTCTTT.

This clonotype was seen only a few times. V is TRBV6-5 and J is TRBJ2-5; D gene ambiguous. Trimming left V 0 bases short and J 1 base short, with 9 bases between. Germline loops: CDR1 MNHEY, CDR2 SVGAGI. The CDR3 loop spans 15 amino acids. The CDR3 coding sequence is TGTGCCAGCAGTTACTCGACGGCGACCCAAGAGACCCAGTACTTC. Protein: CASSYSTATQETQYF.

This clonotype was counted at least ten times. The CDR3 here is CASSLAGFYNEQFF. The CDR3 DNA reads as TGTGCCAGCAGCTTAGCGGGGTTCTACAATGAGCAGTTCTTC. This sequence joins TRBV7-2 and TRBJ2-1; D not resolved. Trimming removed 0 bases from V and 3 bases from J, with 6 bases in between. The CDR3 totals 14 residues. Germline V gene sequence: CDR1 SGHTA, CDR2 FQGNSA.

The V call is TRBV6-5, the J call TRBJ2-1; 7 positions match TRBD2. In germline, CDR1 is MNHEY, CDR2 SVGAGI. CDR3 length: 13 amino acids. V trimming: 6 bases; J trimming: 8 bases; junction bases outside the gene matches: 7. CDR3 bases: TGTGCCAGCAGCCCGGTCAGCGGGGATGAGCAGTTCTTC. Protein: CASSPVSGDEQFF.

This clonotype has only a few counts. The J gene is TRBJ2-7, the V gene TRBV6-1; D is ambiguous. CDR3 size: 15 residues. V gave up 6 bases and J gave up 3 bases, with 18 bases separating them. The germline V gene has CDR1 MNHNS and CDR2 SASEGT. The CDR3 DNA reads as TGTGCCAGCAGCGGAGATCAGAGTTACCGCTACGAGCAGTACTTC. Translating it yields CASSGDQSYRYEQYF.

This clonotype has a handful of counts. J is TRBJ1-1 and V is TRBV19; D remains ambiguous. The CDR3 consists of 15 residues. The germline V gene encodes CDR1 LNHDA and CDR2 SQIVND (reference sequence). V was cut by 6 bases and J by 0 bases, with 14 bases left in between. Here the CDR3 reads CASRVRGRMNTEAFF. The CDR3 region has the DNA TGTGCCAGTAGGGTGCGAGGGCGGATGAACACTGAAGCTTTCTTT. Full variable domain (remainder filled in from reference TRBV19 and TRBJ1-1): DGGITQSPKYLFRKEGQNVTLSCEQNLNHDAMYWYRQDPGQGLRLIYYSQIVNDFQKGDIAEGYSVSREKKESFPLTVTSAQKNPTAFYLCASRVRGRMNTEAFFGQGTRLTVV.

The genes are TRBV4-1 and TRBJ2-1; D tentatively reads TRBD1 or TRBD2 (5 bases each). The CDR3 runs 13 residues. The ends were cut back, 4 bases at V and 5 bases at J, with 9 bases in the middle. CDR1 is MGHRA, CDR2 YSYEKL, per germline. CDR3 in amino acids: CASSRDLHNEQFF. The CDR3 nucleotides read TGCGCCAGCAGCCGGGACCTCCACAATGAGCAGTTCTTC.

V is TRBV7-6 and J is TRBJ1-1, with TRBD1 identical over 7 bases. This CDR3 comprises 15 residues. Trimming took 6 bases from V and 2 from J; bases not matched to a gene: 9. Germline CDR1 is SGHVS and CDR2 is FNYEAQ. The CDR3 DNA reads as TGTGCCAGCAGGTCCACCGGGACAGACAACACTGAAGCTTTCTTT. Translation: CASRSTGTDNTEAFF.

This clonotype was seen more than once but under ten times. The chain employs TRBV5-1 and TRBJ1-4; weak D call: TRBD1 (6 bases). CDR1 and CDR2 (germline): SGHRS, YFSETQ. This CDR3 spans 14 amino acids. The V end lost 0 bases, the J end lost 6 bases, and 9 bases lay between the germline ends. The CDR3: CASSLGAGDEKLFF. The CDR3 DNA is TGCGCCAGCAGCTTGGGGGCAGGGGATGAAAAACTGTTTTTT.

CDR3: CASSLRTGSGYGYTF. The CDR3 coding sequence is TGTGCCAGCAGTTTACGCACGGGTTCTGGCTATGGCTACACCTTC. This sequence joins TRBV27 and TRBJ1-2; D is uncertain. Trimming removed 2 bases at V and 4 bases at J, with 14 bases between. This CDR3 contains 15 residues. Germline lookup yields CDR1 MNHEY and CDR2 SMNVEV (reference sequence).

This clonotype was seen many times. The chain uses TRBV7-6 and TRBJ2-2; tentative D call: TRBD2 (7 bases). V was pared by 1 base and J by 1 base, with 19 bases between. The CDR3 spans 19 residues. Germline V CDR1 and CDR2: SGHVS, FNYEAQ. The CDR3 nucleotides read TGTGCCAGCAGCTTAGGGCTGGCGGGGGCCTCGGAGAACACCGGGGAGCTGTTTTTT. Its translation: CASSLGLAGASENTGELFF.